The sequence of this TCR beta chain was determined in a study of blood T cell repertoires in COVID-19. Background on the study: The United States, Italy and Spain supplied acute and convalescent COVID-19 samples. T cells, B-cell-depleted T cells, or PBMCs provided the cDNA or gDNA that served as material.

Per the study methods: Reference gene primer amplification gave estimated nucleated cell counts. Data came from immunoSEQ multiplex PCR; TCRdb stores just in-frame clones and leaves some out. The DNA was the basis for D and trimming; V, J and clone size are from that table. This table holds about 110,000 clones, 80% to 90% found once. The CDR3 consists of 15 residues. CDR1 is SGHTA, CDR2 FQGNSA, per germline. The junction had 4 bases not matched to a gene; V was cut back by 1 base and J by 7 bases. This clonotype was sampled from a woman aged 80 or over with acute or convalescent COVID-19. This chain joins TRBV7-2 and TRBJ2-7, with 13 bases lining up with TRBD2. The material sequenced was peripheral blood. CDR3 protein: CASSLGGLAGDEQYF. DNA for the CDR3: TGTGCCAGCAGCTTAGGCGGACTAGCGGGGGATGAGCAGTACTTC.